The 5 T cell receptor beta chains reported below all come from one sample, sequenced in a study of T-cell reconstitution after alpha-beta-depleted transplantation in children. Unique molecular identifiers featured in how the TCRbeta library was prepared. Each CDR3 protein is one row after TCRdb ran MiXCR on the PCR reads. The table includes roughly 200,000 distinct CDR3 sequences, approximately 7% detected once. Specimen: PBMCs, collected before TCRalphabeta/CD19-depleted stem cell transplant. These receptors were taken from a boy aged 2 to 10 with acute lymphoblastic leukemia, due to receive a stem cell transplant.

This clonotype was seen at least ten times. The V gene is TRBV5-1, the J gene TRBJ2-7; TRBD1 agrees at 11 bases. Germline V gives CDR1 SGHRS, CDR2 YFSETQ. V shed 4 bases, J shed 2 bases, and the junction held 5 bases outside the gene matches. The CDR3 extends over 15 amino acids. The CDR3 DNA is TGCGCCAGCAGCCCGGGACAGGGGGAAGCCTACGAGCAGTACTTC. It codes for CASSPGQGEAYEQYF.

Many counts were recorded for this clonotype. The rearrangement links TRBV11-2 to TRBJ2-5; D tentatively fits TRBD1 or TRBD2 (5 bases each). V lost 7 bases, J lost 5 bases, and 17 bases lay in between. CDR1 and CDR2 (germline): SGHAT, FQNNGV. The CDR3 runs to 14 residues. The CDR3 protein is CASNLYGAEETQYF. In nucleotides, the CDR3 is TGTGCCAGCAATCTTTACGGGGCGGAGGAGACCCAGTACTTC.

This clonotype was picked up many times. The chain links TRBV29-1 to TRBJ2-1; TRBD2 might be the D (6 bases). Trimming left V 8 bases short and J 8 bases short, with 16 bases between. This CDR3 is built from 12 residues. Germline CDR1 SQVTM, CDR2 ANQGSEA. The CDR3 DNA reads TGCAGCATTTGGAGGGCCGAGGATGAGCAGTTCTTC. It yields the protein CSIWRAEDEQFF.

This clonotype was observed many times. The chain couples TRBV12-3 or TRBV12-4 to TRBJ1-1; D is uncertain. The CDR3 sequence is 12 residues long. Trimming removed 4 bases at V and 2 bases at J, with 5 bases between. The CDR3, as DNA: TGTGCCAGCAGTTACCCTAACACTGAAGCTTTCTTT. As protein: CASSYPNTEAFF.

This clonotype was detected ten times or more. The rearrangement uses TRBV28 and TRBJ2-1; 9 nucleotides line up with TRBD1. This CDR3 has 14 residues. Trimming removed 6 bases from V and 8 bases from J; junction bases left unmatched: 8. CDR1 is MDHEN and CDR2 is SYDVKM in the germline V gene. CDR3 DNA sequence: TGTGCCAGCAGCAACGACAGGGGGGCGTATGAGCAGTTCTTC. This gives the protein CASSNDRGAYEQFF.